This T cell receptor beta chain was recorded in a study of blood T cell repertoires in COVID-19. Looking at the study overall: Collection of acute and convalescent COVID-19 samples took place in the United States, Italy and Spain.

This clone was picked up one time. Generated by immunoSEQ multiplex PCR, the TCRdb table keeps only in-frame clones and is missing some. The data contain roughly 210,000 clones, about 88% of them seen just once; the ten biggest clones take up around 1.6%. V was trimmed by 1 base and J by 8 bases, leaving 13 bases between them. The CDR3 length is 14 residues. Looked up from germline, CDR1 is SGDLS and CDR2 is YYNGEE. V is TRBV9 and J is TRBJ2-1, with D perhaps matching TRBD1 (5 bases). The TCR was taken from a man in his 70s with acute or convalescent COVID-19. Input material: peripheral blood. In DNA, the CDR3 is TGTGCCAGCAGCGTACAGGCCTCAGGGTATGAGCAGTTCTTC. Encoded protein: CASSVQASGYEQFF.